The clone carrying this TCR beta chain showed up just a few times. The source of the sample is a study of T-cell reconstitution after alpha-beta-depleted transplantation in children. This CDR3 has 13 amino acids. Germline V gene data show CDR1 as MNHEY and CDR2 as SMNVEV (reference sequence). Trimming pared 5 bases from V and 10 bases from J, leaving 15 bases between. Preparation of the TCRbeta library involved a method that used unique molecular identifiers. TCRdb fed the PCR reads into MiXCR, producing one record per CDR3 protein. The data show about 240,000 distinct CDR3 sequences, with more than 10% seen just once and 2% to 3% held by the top ten.

The sample was PBMCs from the stem cell graft donor, taken from the stem cell graft. This receptor was identified in a human donor who donated a stem cell graft to a child with acute lymphoblastic leukemia. The rearrangement joins TRBV27 to TRBJ1-5; the D is unclear. CDR3 bases: TGTGCCAGCAGTATAGGCGTCGGCAGACCCCAGCATTTT. It specifies CASSIGVGRPQHF.